Listed below are T cell receptor beta chains from one sample, sequenced in a study of cytomegalovirus exposure and HLA in healthy donors. The method was immunoSEQ multiplex PCR; TCRdb's version includes in-frame clones alone and lacks a portion of them. Of roughly 160,000 clones listed, roughly four fifths are singletons. Sequencing input: PBMCs. Source of these receptors: a middle-aged man in good health and CMV-seropositive. The CDR3 runs from the conserved cysteine through the conserved F or W. The D gene is left open where the match is weak. Rows give clone size only sometimes, using once, few, many, or a class for an expanded clone.

TRBJ2-7,TRBD1,.,TRBV19,TGTGCCAGTAGTATAAGCTGGGACAGGGCCTACGAGCAGTACTTC,CASSISWDRAYEQYF
TRBJ1-4,TRBD1,.,TRBV6-1,TGTGCCAGCAGTGGGGGGGACAGGGGGCTTTCTAATGAAAAACTGTTTTTT,CASSGGDRGLSNEKLFF
TRBJ2-2,TRBD2,.,TRBV11-2,TGTGCCAGCAGCTCCTTCCGACTAGCGGGGGATCCCACCGGGGAGCTGTTTTTT,CASSSFRLAGDPTGELFF
TRBJ2-5,TRBD1,.,TRBV5-5,TGTGCCAGCAGCCTGACAGGGGTTAAAGAGACCCAGTACTTC,CASSLTGVKETQYF
TRBJ2-7,TRBD1,.,TRBV15,TGTGCCACCAGCAGAGATGGGACAGGGAGCCCCTACGAGCAGTACTTC,CATSRDGTGSPYEQYF
TRBJ2-7,TRBD2,.,TRBV7-2,TGTGCCAGCAGCTCGCGGACTAGCGGGAATCTCTACGAGCAGTACTTC,CASSSRTSGNLYEQYF
TRBJ2-7,TRBD1,medium-sized,TRBV6-5,TGTGCCAGCAGAAGACAGGGCGACGAGCAGTACTTC,CASRRQGDEQYF
TRBJ1-2,.,.,TRBV28,TGTGCCAGCAGTTTGGTACAGCAGCTAGGCTACACCTTC,CASSLVQQLGYTF
TRBJ1-1,.,.,TRBV29-1,TGCAGCGTTGAGACAGGCAAGGCTTTCTTT,CSVETGKAFF
TRBJ2-7,TRBD2,.,TRBV19,TGTGCCAGTAGTATATCACCGACTAGCGGATTCTACGAGCAGTACTTC,CASSISPTSGFYEQYF
TRBJ2-3,TRBD1,.,TRBV5-1,TGCGCCAGCAGCCCCGGGACAGGGGTGACCTTGGCAGATACGCAGTATTTT,CASSPGTGVTLADTQYF
TRBJ1-1,.,.,TRBV15,TGTGCCACCAGCCCTAACCGAGGGAGCAGCACTGAAGCTTTCTTT,CATSPNRGSSTEAFF
TRBJ1-5,.,.,TRBV15,TGTGCACCGGGATCTAGCGTACGAAATCAGCCCCAGCATTTT,CAPGSSVRNQPQHF
TRBJ2-7,.,.,TRBV28,TGTGCCAGCAGTCTGACAGGGGGAGGGCTAGCGGGATTCGTGGAGCAGTACTTC,CASSLTGGGLAGFVEQYF
TRBJ1-2,.,.,TRBV19,TGTGCCAGTAGTGGTCTCTCGGAGGGCTACACCTTC,CASSGLSEGYTF
TRBJ2-3,TRBD1,.,TRBV27,TGTGCCAGCAGCTTTAACCCGACAGGGGAAGATACGCAGTATTTT,CASSFNPTGEDTQYF
TRBJ2-7,.,.,TRBV6-6,TGTGCCAGCAGACCCACAGGAACCCTTAAGTCGGAGCAGTACTTC,CASRPTGTLKSEQYF
TRBJ2-1,TRBD1,few,TRBV7-3,TGTGCCAGCAGCTCGACAGGGGGCGGCCTTGGGCAGTTCTTC,CASSSTGGGLGQFF
TRBJ2-5,.,.,TRBV6-5,TGTGCCAGCAGTCCTACAGGGCAAGAGACCCAGTACTTC,CASSPTGQETQYF
TRBJ2-7,TRBD2,.,TRBV19,TGTGCCAGTAGGCCGGGACTAGCGGGGGAATCCTACGAGCAGTACTTC,CASRPGLAGESYEQYF
TRBJ1-5,.,few,TRBV5-8,TGTGCCAGCAGCTTGGGATGGTCTAATGAGCCCCAGCATTTT,CASSLGWSNEPQHF
TRBJ1-2,.,.,TRBV6-5,TGTGCCAGCAGTTACTCAGGGACTATGCCCTATGGCTACACCTTC,CASSYSGTMPYGYTF
TRBJ2-3,.,.,TRBV2,TGTGCCAGCATTCGCCGGCGGGCAGATACGCAGTATTTT,CASIRRRADTQYF
TRBJ1-1,TRBD1,.,TRBV10-3,TGTGCCATCCGACAGGGTATAGGGGTCCCCAACACTGAAGCTTTCTTT,CAIRQGIGVPNTEAFF
TRBJ2-7,TRBD1,.,TRBV7-2,TGTGCCAGCAGAACAGGGGGCGAGCAGTACTTC,CASRTGGEQYF
TRBJ1-6,TRBD1,.,TRBV10-2,TGCGCCAGCAGTGTACAGGGGGCTCAGGGCCGACCACCCCTCCACTTT,CASSVQGAQGRPPLHF